This paragraph reports one TCR beta chain. Its specificity is unknown. The CDR3 totals 15 residues. V shed 8 bases and J shed 2 bases, with 17 bases lying between them. Germline V gene sequence: CDR1 SGHDT, CDR2 YYEEEE. The sample comes from a study of cytomegalovirus exposure and HLA in healthy donors. Findings of the study overall: Reports described diagnosis of cytomegalovirus status by the classifier as highly specific and sensitive.

Using immunoSEQ multiplex PCR, the repertoire was profiled, and TCRdb retains in-frame clones only, with some absent. The sample has fewer than 250,000 clones; around 86% are singletons. Input material: PBMCs. This TCR was sampled from a woman aged 18-29 years in good health and CMV-seropositive. The chain combines TRBV5-6 with TRBJ2-1; D is perhaps TRBD1 (5 bases). CDR3 DNA sequence: TGTGCCAGTTCCCTAGGGGCAACCCCCTACAATGAGCAGTTCTTC. It codes for CASSLGATPYNEQFF.